The 3 T cell receptor beta chains listed next were all sequenced from one sample in a study of cytomegalovirus exposure and HLA in healthy donors. The PCR ran on 60 Vbeta and 13 Jbeta primers. The table came from immunoSEQ multiplex PCR; TCRdb's copy has only in-frame clones and leaves some out. The sample includes 150,000 to 200,000 clones, around 76% of them seen just once. Sequencing was performed on PBMCs. These receptors originate from a young woman in good health and CMV-seropositive.

This chain uses TRBV9 with TRBJ2-7; the match to TRBD1 covers 12 bases. The CDR3 loop spans 15 amino acids. Germline trimming cut 3 bases from V and 5 bases from J; bases unmatched to any gene: 6. The germline gives CDR1 SGDLS, CDR2 YYNGEE. CDR3 nucleotide sequence: TGTGCCAGCAGCGAGGGGACAGGGGGCAGGAACGAGCAGTACTTC. Translated, it gives CASSEGTGGRNEQYF.

Notes on this clone: Germline is not matched at one junction end, which may reflect a read error. This chain connects TRBV6-5 to TRBJ2-7, with 8 bases that match TRBD1. Germline V gene sequence: CDR1 MNHEY, CDR2 SVGAGI. The CDR3 loop spans 14 amino acids. The CDR3 region has the DNA TGTGCCAGCAAAGGATCAGGGGGCCCCTACGGGCAGTACTTC. It specifies CASKGSGGPYGQYF.

The V call is TRBV6-1, the J call TRBJ1-5; 9 bases match TRBD1. The CDR3 extends over 14 amino acids. Unmatched junction bases numbered 11, after V lost 8 bases and J lost 9 bases. The germline CDR1 and CDR2 sequences are MNHNS and SASEGT. Here the CDR3 DNA reads TGTGCCAGCCAAGGACAGGGGTTTCTTCTGCCCCAGCATTTT. Protein sequence: CASQGQGFLLPQHF.